Listed below are T cell receptor beta chains from one sample, sequenced in a study of post-analysis software for immune sequencing data. Via MiXCR, TCRdb re-called the PCR reads, giving one row per CDR3 protein. The table records fewer than 850,000 distinct CDR3 sequences, about half of them present only once. Sequencing was performed on blood. These receptors were obtained from a girl aged 5-17 years with multiple sclerosis. The CDR3 runs from the conserved cysteine through the conserved F or W. Each record gives: V gene, J gene, D gene, clone size, CDR3 DNA, CDR3 protein. A D gene is named only where the DNA matches it firmly. Clone size is not always given. Where it is, it says once, few, many or a class for expanded clones.

v_gene: TRBV24-1
j_gene: TRBJ2-1
d_gene: -
abundance: few
CDR3nt: TGTGCCACCAGTGATTTTAGAGGGGGGAATGAGCAGTTCTTC
CDR3aa: CATSDFRGGNEQFF

v_gene: TRBV11-2
j_gene: TRBJ1-1
d_gene: -
abundance: once
CDR3nt: TGTGCCAGCAGCCCCAATGGGTGGGGGAACACTGAAGCTTTCTTT
CDR3aa: CASSPNGWGNTEAFF

v_gene: TRBV29-1
j_gene: TRBJ2-7
d_gene: -
abundance: few
CDR3nt: TGCAGCGTTGTTCATGAAGGAAACTCCTACGAGCAGTACTTC
CDR3aa: CSVVHEGNSYEQYF

v_gene: TRBV29-1
j_gene: TRBJ2-5
d_gene: TRBD2
abundance: -
CDR3nt: TGCAGCGTTGAAGGTGCGGGACTAGCGGGTATGGAGCAAGAGACCCAGTACTTC
CDR3aa: CSVEGAGLAGMEQETQYF

v_gene: TRBV7-2
j_gene: TRBJ2-3
d_gene: -
abundance: few
CDR3nt: TGTGCCAGCAGCCCCCCTTCAGCCGGGAGTACTTCTAGCACAGATACGCAGTATTTT
CDR3aa: CASSPPSAGSTSSTDTQYF

v_gene: TRBV10-3
j_gene: TRBJ2-7
d_gene: TRBD2
abundance: -
CDR3nt: TGTGCCACCAGTGAGGGGGGTGTAGCGGGAGGAAGCGGCGAGCAGTACTTC
CDR3aa: CATSEGGVAGGSGEQYF

v_gene: TRBV7-9
j_gene: TRBJ1-2
d_gene: -
abundance: -
CDR3nt: TGTGCCAGCACCATTGGAGGGCCAGTCGCTTTCGGTGACTATGGCTACACCTTC
CDR3aa: CASTIGGPVAFGDYGYTF

v_gene: TRBV24-1
j_gene: TRBJ2-2
d_gene: -
abundance: -
CDR3nt: TGTGCCACCAGTGACCGCCAGCGGGACACCGGGGAGCTGTTTTTT
CDR3aa: CATSDRQRDTGELFF

v_gene: TRBV7-3
j_gene: TRBJ2-3
d_gene: -
abundance: -
CDR3nt: TGCGCCAGCAGTCCCGGGATGGGCACAGATACGCAGTATTTT
CDR3aa: CASSPGMGTDTQYF

v_gene: TRBV24-1
j_gene: TRBJ2-1
d_gene: TRBD1
abundance: -
CDR3nt: TGTGCCACCAGTGATTTCTCCGGGACAGGGGGCTCCTACAATGAGCAGTTCTTC
CDR3aa: CATSDFSGTGGSYNEQFF

v_gene: TRBV10-3
j_gene: TRBJ2-7
d_gene: TRBD2
abundance: -
CDR3nt: TGTGCCATCAGCGAGACTAGCGGCTCCTACGAGCAGTACTTC
CDR3aa: CAISETSGSYEQYF

v_gene: TRBV6-4
j_gene: TRBJ2-7
d_gene: -
abundance: -
CDR3nt: TGTGCCAGCAGGGAGGAGGGAGACCCCTACGAGCAGTACTTC
CDR3aa: CASREEGDPYEQYF

v_gene: TRBV3-1
j_gene: TRBJ1-2
d_gene: -
abundance: -
CDR3nt: TGTGCCAGCAGCCAAGATACGGTTCTATGGGGCTACACCTTC
CDR3aa: CASSQDTVLWGYTF

v_gene: TRBV7-8
j_gene: TRBJ2-1
d_gene: TRBD2
abundance: -
CDR3nt: TGTGCCAGCAGACACAAGCCAGCGGGAGTAGGGACCGGTGAGCAGTTCTTC
CDR3aa: CASRHKPAGVGTGEQFF

v_gene: TRBV5-1
j_gene: TRBJ2-7
d_gene: -
abundance: -
CDR3nt: TGCGCCAGCAGCTCTGATATACTAGAAGGCTACGAGCAGTACTTC
CDR3aa: CASSSDILEGYEQYF

v_gene: TRBV6-1
j_gene: TRBJ2-7
d_gene: TRBD1
abundance: once
CDR3nt: TGTGCCAGCGAACAGGGGGCACGCGAGCAGTACTTC
CDR3aa: CASEQGAREQYF

v_gene: TRBV6-6
j_gene: TRBJ2-5
d_gene: -
abundance: few
CDR3nt: TGTGCCAGCAGTTACGAACCGGGGCGTGAGACCCAGTACTTC
CDR3aa: CASSYEPGRETQYF

v_gene: TRBV5-4
j_gene: TRBJ1-4
d_gene: TRBD1
abundance: -
CDR3nt: TGTGCCAGCAGCCAGGGGGCAACTAATGAAAAACTGTTTTTT
CDR3aa: CASSQGATNEKLFF

v_gene: TRBV6-1
j_gene: TRBJ1-5
d_gene: -
abundance: -
CDR3nt: TGTGCCAGCAGGGACCTACGGGAAAATCAGCCCCAGCATTTT
CDR3aa: CASRDLRENQPQHF

v_gene: TRBV20-1
j_gene: TRBJ2-3
d_gene: TRBD2
abundance: -
CDR3nt: TGCAGTGCTAGCCGACCGGGACTAGCGGGAGGCTGGGGAGATACGCAGTATTTT
CDR3aa: CSASRPGLAGGWGDTQYF

v_gene: TRBV19
j_gene: TRBJ1-5
d_gene: -
abundance: few
CDR3nt: TGTGCCAGTACCCGGAATGGGGCCCACGGGCAGCCCCAGCATTTT
CDR3aa: CASTRNGAHGQPQHF

v_gene: TRBV28
j_gene: TRBJ1-1
d_gene: TRBD1
abundance: -
CDR3nt: TGTGCCAGCCCGGGACAGAATATGCTGAACACTGAAGCTTTCTTT
CDR3aa: CASPGQNMLNTEAFF

v_gene: TRBV29-1
j_gene: TRBJ1-2
d_gene: -
abundance: -
CDR3nt: TGCAGCGTTGAAGATCCTGGATTCCCCTATGGCTACACCTTC
CDR3aa: CSVEDPGFPYGYTF

v_gene: TRBV12-3/TRBV12-4
j_gene: TRBJ2-5
d_gene: -
abundance: -
CDR3nt: TGTGCCAGCAGTTTACCGTCTAGTGGGGTGGAGACCCAGTACTTC
CDR3aa: CASSLPSSGVETQYF

v_gene: TRBV5-5
j_gene: TRBJ1-4
d_gene: TRBD1
abundance: few
CDR3nt: TGTGCCAGCAGTCTCCGGGACAGGGGTAATGAAAAACTGTTTTTT
CDR3aa: CASSLRDRGNEKLFF

v_gene: TRBV29-1
j_gene: TRBJ2-1
d_gene: TRBD2
abundance: -
CDR3nt: TGCAGCGTTGAAGGTGGGGCGGGAGCTCTCAATGAGCAGTTCTTC
CDR3aa: CSVEGGAGALNEQFF

v_gene: TRBV30
j_gene: TRBJ2-5
d_gene: -
abundance: few
CDR3nt: TGTGCCTGGAGTGGGGGGGAGACCCAGTACTTC
CDR3aa: CAWSGGETQYF

v_gene: TRBV7-9
j_gene: TRBJ2-5
d_gene: TRBD2
abundance: -
CDR3nt: TGTGCCAGCAGCACCACCGGGACTAGCAGAGAGACCCAGTACTTC
CDR3aa: CASSTTGTSRETQYF

v_gene: TRBV19
j_gene: TRBJ2-1
d_gene: TRBD2
abundance: -
CDR3nt: TGTGCCAGTAGCTTGAGCGGGAGGATGAGCAATGAGCAGTTCTTC
CDR3aa: CASSLSGRMSNEQFF

v_gene: TRBV9
j_gene: TRBJ1-2
d_gene: -
abundance: -
CDR3nt: TGTGCCAGCAGCGCCCCACCTGGGGCGAATTATGGCTACACCTTC
CDR3aa: CASSAPPGANYGYTF